The 20 T cell receptor beta chains below were found in one sample sequenced in a study of tumor-infiltrating lymphocytes in primary liver carcinoma. Unsorted whole blood yielded the blood RNA, and germline DNA was also extracted. TCR beta cDNA was made from 500 ng total RNA with a constant-region primer. For TCR beta, libraries were produced by three nested multiplex PCR rounds using slightly modified ARM-PCR. Two initial PCR rounds of about 9 cycles each paired TRBV1-TRBV30 forward primers with a C-beta reverse primer. TCRdb processed the multiplex PCR reads anew with MiXCR; each CDR3 protein has one entry. The sample consists of about 200,000 distinct CDR3 sequences, less than 75% of them appearing once. Sequenced material: peripheral blood. The receptors derive from a woman aged 60-70 years with primary liver carcinoma and hepatitis B virus infection.

The rearrangement uses TRBV5-1 and TRBJ2-1; 9 nucleotides agree with TRBD2. The CDR3 spans 16 residues. CDR1 is SGHRS, CDR2 YFSETQ, per germline. The trim removed 0 bases at V and 10 bases at J, leaving 11 bases unmatched. CDR3 bases: TGCGCCAGCAGCTTGGACCCCTGCGGGAGGGCCAACGAGCAGTTCTTC. Translating it yields CASSLDPCGRANEQFF.

This clonotype was counted a single time. A much bigger clone sits one base away, suggesting this may be a read error. The chain combines TRBV5-1 with TRBJ2-3; no clear D gene. With 3 bases removed from V and 2 bases from J, the gap between germline ends came to 13 bases. Germline V gene sequence: CDR1 SGHRS, CDR2 YFSETQ. The CDR3 runs to 15 residues. The CDR3 nucleotides are TGCGCCAGCAGCTCGACCCGGGCTAACACAGATACGCAGTATTTT. The encoded protein is CASSSTRANTDTQYF.

This clonotype has only one observation. This may arise from a read error, as a much more abundant clone is one base away. The chain links TRBV29-1 to TRBJ1-1; weak D call: TRBD1 (5 bases). The CDR3 spans 12 residues. The germline V and J ends were trimmed by 5 bases and 7 bases, with 14 bases remaining between them. CDR1 is SQVTM and CDR2 is ANQGSEA in the germline V gene. The CDR3 coding sequence is TGCAGCGTTAGTGTGGGACTCATTGAAGCTTTCTTT. The encoded protein is CSVSVGLIEAFF.

Comments on this clonotype: A read error may produce the germline difference seen at one junction end. The genes are TRBV11-1 and TRBJ2-7, with TRBD1 as a possible D gene (6 bases). This CDR3 is built from 15 residues. Germline V CDR1 and CDR2: SGHAT, FQDESV (reference sequence). In DNA form, the CDR3 reads TGTGCCAGCAGTTTCCTACAGGGACCCTACTACGAGCAGTACTTT. Amino acids: CASSFLQGPYYEQYF. Complete variable domain (other parts from reference TRBV11-1 and TRBJ2-7): EAEVAQSPRYKITEKSQAVAFWCDPISGHATLYWYRQILGQGPELLVQFQDESVVDDSQLPKDRFSAERLKGVDSTLKIQPAELGDSAMYLCASSFLQGPYYEQYFGPGTRLTVT.

Regarding this clonotype: The junction differs from germline at one of its ends, possibly a read error. The genes are TRBV11-2 and TRBJ2-5, with 11 nucleotides matching TRBD2. The CDR3 totals 19 residues. CDR1 is SGHAT and CDR2 is FQNNGV in the germline V gene. The CDR3 DNA reads as TGTGCCCGCAGCATACGCCCCCCCGGGACTAGCGGAAAGCAAGAGACCCAGTACTTC. Translation gives CARSIRPPGTSGKQETQYF.

Note on this clonotype: Possible read error: a much larger clone is one base away. The chain carries TRBV5-4 and TRBJ2-5; D is tentatively TRBD1 or TRBD2 (6 bases each). This CDR3 has 13 residues. Germline V gene data show CDR1 as SGHNT and CDR2 as YYREEE (reference sequence). The CDR3 loop reads CASSLDREETQHF. The CDR3 bases are TGTGCCAGCAGCTTGGACAGGGAGGAGACCCAGCACTTC.

About this clonotype: Because it lacks the conserved phenylalanine or tryptophan at the end, this CDR3 is likely a read error. The chain combines TRBV6-1 with TRBJ1-6; D not certain. V lost 6 bases and J lost 7, with 13 bases in between. From germline, CDR1 is MNHNS and CDR2 SASEGT. The CDR3 is made up of 14 amino acids. The CDR3 sequence is CASRRQPANSPLHI. The DNA of the CDR3 is TGTGCCAGCAGACGACAACCAGCAAATTCACCCCTCCACATT.

This clonotype was observed a handful of times. The CDR3 region has the DNA TGTGCCAGCAGCCAAGATCTGGGACTAGCTGCCAACGAGCAGTACTTC. Translated: CASSQDLGLAANEQYF. The chain uses TRBV4-2 and TRBJ2-7; the match to TRBD2 covers 9 bases. CDR1 is LGHNA, CDR2 YNFKEQ, per germline. The junction had 8 bases not matched to a gene; V was cut back by 0 bases and J by 5 bases. The CDR3 is 16 amino acids.

On this clonotype: A junction boundary mismatches the germline segment, possibly from a read error. This chain connects TRBV20-1 to TRBJ1-1; the D is unclear. The CDR3 runs to 11 residues. Germline V gene data show CDR1 as DFQATT and CDR2 as SNEGSKA (reference sequence). This CDR3 is CSARPGTGAFF. The CDR3 DNA reads as TGCAGTGCTAGGCCTGGCACTGGAGCTTTCTTT.

This chain links TRBV7-2 with TRBJ2-5, with D hard to call. Germline lookup yields CDR1 SGHTA and CDR2 FQGNSA. The CDR3 contains 15 residues. V shed 5 bases and J shed 7 bases, with 20 bases lying between them. This CDR3 is CASSDSRPPPGTQYF. CDR3 coding DNA: TGTGCCAGCAGCGACTCTCGCCCGCCCCCAGGGACCCAGTACTTC.

Regarding this clonotype: One end of the junction varies from germline; a read error may be responsible. This chain links TRBV10-3 with TRBJ1-1; 9 positions match TRBD1. Germline CDR1 is ENHRY and CDR2 is SYGVKD. The CDR3 loop spans 16 amino acids. Here the CDR3 reads CANSETGGKGNTEAFF. For the CDR3, the DNA is TGTGCCAACAGTGAGACAGGGGGTAAGGGGAACACTGAAGCTTTCTTT.

The V gene is TRBV7-8, the J gene TRBJ1-5, with D possibly being TRBD1 (6 bases). This CDR3 has 14 residues. Germline V lookup: CDR1 SGHVS, CDR2 FQNEAQ. V dropped 6 bases and J dropped 5 bases, with 14 bases sitting between them. The CDR3 coding sequence is TGTGCCAGCAGTCGACGGACAGTCGATCAGCCCCAGCATTTT. Translated: CASSRRTVDQPQHF.

Worth noting for this clonotype: Likely a read error: the CDR3 ends without its conserved phenylalanine or tryptophan. V is TRBV6-5 and J is TRBJ1-1; D is uncertain. Germline V lookup: CDR1 MNHEY, CDR2 SVGAGI. This CDR3 comprises 14 residues. As DNA, the CDR3 is TGTGCCAGCATCATGGCAGCTTTGGGCACTGAGGCTTTCCTT. This sequence encodes CASIMAALGTEAFL.

About this clonotype itself: One junction end does not reproduce the germline sequence, and a read error may be involved. The rearrangement joins TRBV11-2 to TRBJ2-2; 7 bases align to TRBD2. CDR1 is SGHAT, CDR2 FQNNGV, per germline. There are 16 residues in the CDR3. CDR3 DNA sequence: TGTGCCAGCAGATCCACGAGCGGGATGAACACCGGGGAGTTGTTTTTT. Translated, it gives CASRSTSGMNTGELFF. The full variable domain, its missing parts supplied by reference TRBV11-2 and TRBJ2-2, is EAGVAQSPRYKIIEKRQSVAFWCNPISGHATLYWYQQILGQGPKLLIQFQNNGVVDDSQLPKDRFSAERLKGVDSTLKIQPAKLEDSAVYLCASRSTSGMNTGELFFGEGSRLTVL.

The chain couples TRBV11-2 to TRBJ2-1; 11 positions match TRBD2. With V trimmed by 5 bases and J by 2 bases, 5 bases remained unmatched. Germline-derived CDR1 and CDR2 are SGHAT and FQNNGV. This CDR3 has 16 amino acids. CDR3 residues: CASSRRLAGPYNEQFF. CDR3 in DNA: TGTGCCAGCAGCCGGAGACTAGCGGGACCCTACAATGAGCAGTTCTTC.

V and J are TRBV11-2 and TRBJ1-3; D is undetermined. Trimming removed 5 bases at V and 11 bases at J, with 13 bases between. Looked up from germline, CDR1 is SGHAT and CDR2 is FQNNGV. The CDR3 extends over 12 amino acids. CDR3 loop: CASSHSGYPIYF. CDR3 bases: TGTGCCAGCAGCCACAGTGGATACCCCATATATTTT.

As for this clonotype: One junction end disagrees with the germline gene, perhaps due to a read error. The chain couples TRBV11-2 to TRBJ2-1; D unresolved. Germline-derived CDR1 and CDR2 are SGHAT and FQNNGV. The CDR3 consists of 11 residues. Written as DNA, the CDR3 is TGTGCCAGCAGCCACCCCCTTGAGGAGTTCTTT. This sequence encodes CASSHPLEEFF.

This clonotype was recorded only once. An end of the junction does not agree with germline; a read error may underlie this. The chain has TRBV11-2 and TRBJ2-5; 9 positions match TRBD2. The CDR3 sequence is 16 residues long. CDR1 is SGHAT and CDR2 is FQNNGV in the germline V gene. As DNA, the CDR3 is TGTGCCAGCAGCTACTCCCATGGTAGCGGGGGAGAGACCCGGTACTTC. Residues: CASSYSHGSGGETRYF.

In its sample, this clonotype is medium-sized. The rearrangement uses TRBV11-2 and TRBJ1-6; possible D gene TRBD1, 5 bases. Trimming took off 3 bases at V and 6 bases at J, with 6 bases between the two ends. This CDR3 is 13 amino acids long. Germline CDR1 SGHAT, CDR2 FQNNGV. CDR3 loop: CASSLGLNSPLHF. In nucleotides, the CDR3 is TGTGCCAGCAGCTTGGGGCTTAATTCACCCCTCCACTTT.

For this clonotype: A read error may explain this, as a much larger clone is one base away. This is likely a read error, given that the CDR3 carries no conserved phenylalanine or tryptophan at its end. This chain joins TRBV12-3 or TRBV12-4 and TRBJ1-4; possible D gene TRBD1, 5 bases. The CDR3 has 16 amino acids. V dropped 7 bases and J dropped 2 bases, with 17 bases sitting between them. In nucleotides, the CDR3 is TGTGCCAGCACCTCCGGCCTCCGGGACACTAATGAAAAACTGTTTTTA. Translated, it gives CASTSGLRDTNEKLFL.